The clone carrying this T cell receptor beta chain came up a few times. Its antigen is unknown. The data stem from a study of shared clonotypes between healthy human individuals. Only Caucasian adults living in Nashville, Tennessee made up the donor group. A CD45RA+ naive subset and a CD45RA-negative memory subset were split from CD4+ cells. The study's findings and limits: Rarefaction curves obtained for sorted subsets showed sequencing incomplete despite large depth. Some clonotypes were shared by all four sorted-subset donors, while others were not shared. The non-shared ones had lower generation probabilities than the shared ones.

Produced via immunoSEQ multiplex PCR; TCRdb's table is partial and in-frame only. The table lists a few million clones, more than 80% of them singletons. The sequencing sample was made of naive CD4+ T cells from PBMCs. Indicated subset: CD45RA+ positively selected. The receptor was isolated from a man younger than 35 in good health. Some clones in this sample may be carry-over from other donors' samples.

The CDR3, as DNA: TGTGCCAGCAGTCCCTCGAGGGGTCAGCCCCAGCATTTT. This codes for CASSPSRGQPQHF. This sequence joins TRBV27 and TRBJ1-5; possibly TRBD1 for D (5 bases). V lost 5 bases to trimming and J lost 6 bases, with 11 bases between them. Germline CDR1 MNHEY, CDR2 SMNVEV (reference sequence). The CDR3 extends over 13 amino acids.